This entry features one T cell receptor (beta chain) sequence. This clone was observed a single time. The antigen it recognizes is unknown. Base qualities are not at hand, and no much larger clone is one base apart. Library preparation used the immunoSEQ multiplex PCR assay. TCRdb holds this immuneACCESS table with in-frame rearrangements only. Some clones are missing; in checked studies, unresolved V genes explain under half, and the rest has no known cause. Across this sample there are around 62,000 clones, with roughly 87% seen only once. More than 2% of the sample is held by the ten biggest clonotypes. The source of the sample is a study of T cell changes during pregnancy in multiple sclerosis (dated by TCRdb to about 2019). With regard to the full study: The study examined how the T cell repertoire changed over the course of pregnancy in women with multiple sclerosis.

The sequence was collected from a female donor in good health, enrolled as a control in a pregnancy study. The sample here was peripheral blood, taken in the second trimester of pregnancy.

The DNA sequence is as follows: TGTGCCATCAGTGAGTCGGTACTAGTGGTCCACGAGCAGTACTTC. It specifies CAISESVLVVHEQYF. In this chain, TRBV10-3 is recombined with TRBJ2-7; a tentative D match to TRBD2 spans 5 bases. The CDR1 and CDR2 encoded by the germline V gene are ENHRY and SYGVKD. The CDR3 holds 15 amino acids from the cysteine to the phenylalanine. The kept DNA is CDR3 alone, 45 bases in frame from the first base. The trim is 0 bases for V and 5 bases for J, with a gap of 14 bases between the germline ends.